Following are 12 T cell receptor beta chains from one sample sequenced in a study of OX40 agonist ivuxolimab in advanced cancers. Clones were read by immunoSEQ multiplex PCR, and TCRdb kept only the in-frame ones, dropping some. Of tens of thousands of clones listed, 80% to 90% are singletons. The sequenced sample was CD4+ or CD8+ T cells sorted from blood, obtained in a trial of the OX40 agonist ivuxolimab. All receptors derive from an adult with an advanced solid tumor such as melanoma, head and neck, liver or kidney cancer.

Of note for this clone: The junction shows a germline mismatch at one end, possibly a read error. This chain links TRBV7-7 with TRBJ2-5; D ambiguous. This CDR3 spans 13 amino acids. Germline loops: CDR1 SSHAT, CDR2 FNYEAQ (reference sequence). The DNA of the CDR3 is TGTGCTAGCAGCTTAAGGGCCCTCGAGACCCAGTACTTC. Translated: CASSLRALETQYF.

The V and J genes are TRBV7-8 and TRBJ2-5, with 9 nucleotides matching TRBD2. Germline CDR1 SGHVS, CDR2 FQNEAQ. V was clipped by 5 bases and J by 3 bases; unmatched bases: 7. The length of the CDR3 is 15 residues. The CDR3 sequence is CASSQMTSGKETQYF. CDR3 DNA: TGTGCCAGCAGCCAAATGACTAGCGGCAAAGAGACCCAGTACTTC.

The CDR3 DNA is TGTGCCAGCAGCTACAGGGGGCTGGGGGAGACCCAGTACTTC. This translates into CASSYRGLGETQYF. V gene TRBV11-2 combines with J gene TRBJ2-5; TRBD1 agrees at 9 bases. CDR1 and CDR2 from the germline V gene are SGHAT and FQNNGV. The trim removed 4 bases at V and 5 bases at J, leaving 5 bases unmatched. This CDR3 is built from 14 residues.

Written as DNA, the CDR3 is TGTGCCAGCAGCGTTTCGGTTCCCCCAGATACGCAGTATTTT. Protein sequence: CASSVSVPPDTQYF. The V and J genes are TRBV9 and TRBJ2-3, with D uncertain. Germline V gene sequence: CDR1 SGDLS, CDR2 YYNGEE. With 2 bases removed from V and 4 bases from J, the gap between germline ends came to 11 bases. This CDR3 has 14 amino acids.

The CDR3 bases are TGTGCCAGCAGTTTAAGAGGACCCACCTACGAGCAGTACTTC. Translation gives CASSLRGPTYEQYF. The rearrangement joins TRBV27 to TRBJ2-7; no clear D gene. Trimming removed 2 bases from V and 2 bases from J, with 10 bases in between. This CDR3 contains 14 residues. Germline lookup yields CDR1 MNHEY and CDR2 SMNVEV (reference sequence).

The chain is built from TRBV6-1 and TRBJ2-1; 9 bases are shared with TRBD2. After removal of 4 bases from V and 6 bases from J, the junction contained 4 bases not matched to a gene. This CDR3 has 14 residues. The V gene's germline CDR1 is MNHNS and CDR2 SASEGT. DNA for the CDR3: TGTGCCAGCAGTGGCCATAGCGGGAGCAATGAGCAGTTCTTC. It translates to CASSGHSGSNEQFF.

The chain joins TRBV7-9 to TRBJ2-7; D remains ambiguous. This CDR3 has 14 residues. The V gene lost 5 bases and the J gene lost 0 bases, with 11 bases spanning the gap. The germline V gene encodes CDR1 SEHNR and CDR2 FQNEAQ (reference sequence). Written as DNA, the CDR3 is TGTGCCAGCAGCCCCCCCTGGAGCTCCTACGAGCAGTACTTC. Its translation is CASSPPWSSYEQYF.

CDR3 bases: TGTGCCAGCCAGGGCGGAATCCGCCAAGAGACCCAGTACTTC. It encodes CASQGGIRQETQYF. This chain connects TRBV6-5 to TRBJ2-5; maybe TRBD1 (5 bases). Germline-derived CDR1 and CDR2 are MNHEY and SVGAGI. CDR3 length equals 14 residues. The V end lost 8 bases, the J end lost 1 base, and 14 bases lay between the germline ends.

The chain carries TRBV5-8 and TRBJ2-7; perhaps TRBD1 as D (5 bases). Trimming stripped 3 bases from V and 8 bases from J, with 9 bases between. CDR3 length equals 11 residues. Germline V gene data show CDR1 as SGHTS and CDR2 as YDEGEE. CDR3 DNA: TGTGCCAGCAGCTCCAGGGCGCAGCAGTACTTC. Its protein product is CASSSRAQQYF.

The chain employs TRBV18 and TRBJ2-2; 14 bases align to TRBD2. The V gene's germline CDR1 is KGHSH and CDR2 LQKENI. CDR3 length: 17 amino acids. With 3 bases clipped from V and 5 bases from J, the junction kept 5 bases outside the gene matches. The CDR3 loop reads CASSPPGLAGVTGELFF. The CDR3, as DNA: TGTGCCAGCTCACCGCCGGGACTAGCGGGAGTTACCGGGGAGCTGTTTTTT.

The CDR3 here is CASSEFSYNEQFF. The DNA of the CDR3 is TGTGCCAGCAGTGAATTCAGCTACAATGAGCAGTTCTTC. V and J are TRBV2 and TRBJ2-1; D gene unclear. The CDR3 has 13 residues. The germline CDR1 and CDR2 sequences are SNHLY and FYNNEI. V was clipped by 2 bases and J by 3 bases, with 5 bases between them.

This clone was detected once. The V gene is TRBV7-8, the J gene TRBJ2-3, with D tentatively TRBD2 (6 bases). CDR1 is SGHVS, CDR2 FQNEAQ, per germline. The CDR3 totals 12 residues. Between the trimmed V and J ends, which lost 3 bases and 5 bases, there was a span of 6 bases. The CDR3 protein is CASSFSGDTQYF. The CDR3 DNA reads as TGTGCCAGCAGCTTTAGCGGAGATACGCAGTATTTT.